This TCR beta chain was sequenced for a study of shared clonotypes between healthy human individuals. For the study at large: Each donor's CD4 naive and CD4 memory cells filled three plates apiece, CD8 naive two, and CD8 memory one.

The method was immunoSEQ multiplex PCR; TCRdb's version includes in-frame clones alone and lacks a portion of them. The repertoire consists of over 1.5 million clones, with approximately 98% occurring once and the leading ten covering approximately 0.44%. Subsets obtained from CD4+ cells comprised CD45RA+ naive and CD45RA-negative memory cells. V dropped 3 bases and J dropped 5 bases, with 19 bases sitting between them. CDR1 is MDHEN, CDR2 SYDVKM, per germline. The CDR3 has 16 residues. Material for sequencing was naive CD4+ T cells sorted from blood. Stated subset: CD45RA+ positively selected. This TCR was recovered from a man aged 25 to 45 in good health. The chain carries TRBV28 and TRBJ1-2; a weak D match, TRBD1 (6 bases). CDR3 amino acids: CASSLGAGQKLYGYTF. For the CDR3, the DNA is TGTGCCAGCAGTTTGGGGGCGGGGCAGAAATTATATGGCTACACCTTC.